The 10 T cell receptor beta chains listed next were all sequenced from one sample in a study of technical replicates of blood from several donors. The method was immunoSEQ multiplex PCR; TCRdb's version includes in-frame clones alone and lacks a portion of them. This repertoire shows about 68,000 clones, under 98% found once; its top ten account for about 0.26%. The sequenced material came from T cells isolated from PBMCs. These receptors originate from a human donor in good health.

The CDR3 reads CASSLGGRFTDTQYF. The CDR3 DNA follows: TGTGCCAGCAGCTTGGGCGGCAGATTCACAGATACGCAGTATTTT. The genes are TRBV5-4 and TRBJ2-3, with D uncertain. CDR1 and CDR2 from the germline V gene are SGHNT and YYREEE (reference sequence). CDR3 length: 15 residues. Trimming removed 0 bases from V and 2 bases from J, with 10 bases in between.

The chain uses TRBV19 and TRBJ2-1; D is possibly TRBD2 (6 bases). Germline CDR1 LNHDA, CDR2 SQIVND (reference sequence). The CDR3 is 13 amino acids. V lost 8 bases and J lost 6, with 14 bases in between. CDR3 bases: TGTGCCAGTGGGGCGGGACGATCCAATGAGCAGTTCTTC. Translated, it gives CASGAGRSNEQFF. Full variable domain (outside the CDR3, taken from reference TRBV19 and TRBJ2-1): DGGITQSPKYLFRKEGQNVTLSCEQNLNHDAMYWYRQDPGQGLRLIYYSQIVNDFQKGDIAEGYSVSREKKESFPLTVTSAQKNPTAFYLCASGAGRSNEQFFGPGTRLTVL.

This clone came up once. The rearrangement uses TRBV5-4 and TRBJ1-2; a possible D gene is TRBD1 (6 bases). This CDR3 contains 16 residues. Germline V gene sequence: CDR1 SGHNT, CDR2 YYREEE (reference sequence). V lost 2 bases and J lost 4, with 18 bases in between. CDR3 sequence reads: CASSFNGGSDSYGYTF. The CDR3 nucleotides read TGTGCCAGCAGCTTCAACGGTGGGTCGGACAGCTATGGCTACACCTTC. Looking up the rest from reference TRBV5-4 and TRBJ1-2 gives the full variable domain: ETGVTQSPTHLIKTRGQQVTLRCSSQSGHNTVSWYQQALGQGPQFIFQYYREEENGRGNFPPRFSGLQFPNYSSELNVNALELDDSALYLCASSFNGGSDSYGYTFGSGTRLTVV.

This chain joins TRBV2 and TRBJ1-5, with TRBD1 identical over 12 bases. This CDR3 is built from 15 residues. CDR1 SNHLY and CDR2 FYNNEI come from the germline V gene. Trimming took 1 base from V and 7 from J; bases not matched to a gene: 2. CDR3 sequence reads: CASSEVGQGAQPQHF. The CDR3 nucleotides read TGTGCCAGCAGTGAAGTGGGACAGGGGGCGCAGCCCCAGCATTTT.

The gene calls are TRBV6-5 and TRBJ2-7, with 8 nucleotides matching TRBD1. V lost 2 bases, J lost 3 bases, and 3 bases stayed unmatched. In germline, CDR1 is MNHEY, CDR2 SVGAGI. This CDR3 spans 14 amino acids. The CDR3 spells CASSYSGQGYEQYF. CDR3 nucleotide sequence: TGTGCCAGCAGTTACAGCGGACAGGGCTACGAGCAGTACTTC.

The chain links TRBV27 to TRBJ1-1; D is ambiguous. The V gene's germline CDR1 is MNHEY and CDR2 SMNVEV (reference sequence). The CDR3 is 13 amino acids. The V end was cut by 0 bases, the J end by 1 base, with 3 bases between. The CDR3 sequence is CASSLSRNTEAFF. DNA for the CDR3: TGTGCCAGCAGTTTATCGAGGAACACTGAAGCTTTCTTT.

The chain carries TRBV15 and TRBJ2-7, with 9 bases matching TRBD2. Germline CDR1 and CDR2: LNHNV and YYDKDF (reference sequence). Trimming cost V 2 bases and J 2 bases; bases outside gene matches: 1. CDR3 length: 14 amino acids. CDR3 region: CATSRLAGTYEQYF. The CDR3 DNA sequence: TGTGCCACCAGCAGACTAGCGGGGACCTACGAGCAGTACTTC.

This chain connects TRBV10-1 to TRBJ2-7; no clear D. Germline lookup yields CDR1 WNHNN and CDR2 SYGVQD (reference sequence). Between the trimmed V and J ends, which lost 3 bases and 9 bases, there was a span of 9 bases. The CDR3 runs to 11 residues. The CDR3 protein is CASSDYLGQYF. CDR3 coding DNA: TGCGCCAGCAGTGACTACCTAGGGCAGTACTTC.

The J gene is TRBJ2-1, the V gene TRBV9, with D uncertain. Trimming took 0 bases from V and 12 from J, leaving 16 bases between them. The CDR3 length is 14 residues. Germline V gene data show CDR1 as SGDLS and CDR2 as YYNGEE. The CDR3 nucleotides read TGTGCCAGCAGCGTAGACGATAGCTTAACTCGGCAGTTCTTC. Amino acid sequence: CASSVDDSLTRQFF.

The V gene is TRBV9, the J gene TRBJ2-1; D is undetermined. Trimming took off 0 bases at V and 5 bases at J, with 15 bases between the two ends. The CDR3 loop spans 16 amino acids. The germline gives CDR1 SGDLS, CDR2 YYNGEE. CDR3 nucleotide sequence: TGTGCCAGCAGCGTAGATCTCCAACCCCCGGACAATGAGCAGTTCTTC. This sequence encodes CASSVDLQPPDNEQFF. Using reference TRBV9 and TRBJ2-1 for the parts outside the CDR3, the full variable domain is DSGVTQTPKHLITATGQRVTLRCSPRSGDLSVYWYQQSLDQGLQFLIQYYNGEERAKGNILERFSAQQFPDLHSELNLSSLELGDSALYFCASSVDLQPPDNEQFFGPGTRLTVL.